The T cell receptor beta chain under discussion was sequenced for a study of T cell responses to AZD1222 COVID-19 vaccine. Timing groups of about 4 and about 12 weeks for second doses were pooled. Assay: immunoSEQ multiplex PCR; the TCRdb copy retains only in-frame clones and omits some. The sample holds roughly 85,000 clones, 90% seen once. Study results and limitations: Baseline seropositivity occurred in only six AZD1222 recipients. The donors showed a predominance of white British ancestry and of females, with possible underestimation of clonal diversity. Along spike, vaccine-associated CD4 TCRs were found throughout, with dominance at 160-218 and 743-854.

The CDR3 is made up of 15 amino acids. J was trimmed by 5 bases and V by 5 bases; bases with no gene match: 11. The V gene's germline CDR1 is LNHDA and CDR2 SQIVND (reference sequence). Concerning this clone: Its antigen is currently unknown.

Sequenced material: peripheral blood, taken 28 days after the second AZD1222 dose. This receptor was taken from an adult who received the AZD1222 COVID-19 vaccine. The V and J genes are TRBV19 and TRBJ2-7; TRBD1 matches 8 bases. CDR3 region: CASSLRDRLLDEQYF. As DNA, the CDR3 is TGTGCCAGTAGTCTACGGGACAGGCTCCTTGACGAGCAGTACTTC.